This T cell receptor beta chain was profiled in a study of CD8 T cells in Susac syndrome. Whole-study context: Among the sequenced Susac syndrome patients, about six had active disease while roughly 8 were in remission.

Fulfillment of recently defined diagnostic criteria for definite or probable disease was shown by the patients with Susac syndrome. The TEMRA cells underwent FACS enrichment, while the CD8+ and CD4+ T cells underwent negative isolation. The RNA input was about 0.5 to 1 ug, and it was reverse transcribed with random hexamers. TCRdb ran MiXCR on the immunoSEQ multiplex PCR reads and lists one entry per CDR3 protein. The sample lists roughly 150,000 distinct CDR3 sequences; roughly 95% were seen once. V shed 5 bases, J shed 9 bases, and the junction held 11 bases outside the gene matches. Germline V lookup: CDR1 SGHDN, CDR2 FVKESK. The CDR3 has 15 amino acids.

This chain uses TRBV14 with TRBJ2-1; 9 bases fit TRBD2. This receptor was taken from a human donor with Susac syndrome. Input material: CD4+ T cells from PBMCs. This chain's CDR3 is CASSSLRRGGVEQFF. The CDR3 DNA is TGTGCCAGCAGCTCCCTAAGGCGGGGGGGCGTTGAGCAGTTCTTC.